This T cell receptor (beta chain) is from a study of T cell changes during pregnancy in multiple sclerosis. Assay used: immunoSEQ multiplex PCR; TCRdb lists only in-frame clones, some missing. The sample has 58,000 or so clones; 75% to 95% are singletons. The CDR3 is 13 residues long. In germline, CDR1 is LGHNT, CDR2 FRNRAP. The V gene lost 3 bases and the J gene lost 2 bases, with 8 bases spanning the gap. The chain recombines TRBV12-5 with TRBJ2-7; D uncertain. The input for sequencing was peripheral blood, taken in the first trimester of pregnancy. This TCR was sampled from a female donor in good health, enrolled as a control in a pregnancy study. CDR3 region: CASGLAGTYEQYF. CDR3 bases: TGTGCTAGTGGTTTAGCTGGTACCTACGAGCAGTACTTC. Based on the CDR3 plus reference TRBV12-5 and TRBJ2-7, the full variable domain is DARVTQTPRHKVTEMGQEVTMRCQPILGHNTVFWYRQTMMQGLELLAYFRNRAPLDDSGMPKDRFSAEMPDATLATLKIQPSEPRDSAVYFCASGLAGTYEQYFGPGTRLTVT.